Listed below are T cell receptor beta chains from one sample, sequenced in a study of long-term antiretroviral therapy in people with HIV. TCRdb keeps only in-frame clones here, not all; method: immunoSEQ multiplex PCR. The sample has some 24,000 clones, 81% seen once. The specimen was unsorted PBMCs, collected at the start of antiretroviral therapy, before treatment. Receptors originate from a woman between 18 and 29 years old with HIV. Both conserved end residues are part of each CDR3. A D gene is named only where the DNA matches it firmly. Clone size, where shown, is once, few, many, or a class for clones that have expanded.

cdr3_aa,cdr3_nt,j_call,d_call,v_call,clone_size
CASSLPMGQGTNTGELFF,TGTGCCAGCAGCTTACCGATGGGCCAGGGGACGAACACCGGGGAGCTGTTTTTT,TRBJ2-2,.,TRBV7-9,.
CASMPGLAGTGELFF,TGTGCCAGCATGCCGGGACTAGCGGGGACCGGGGAGCTGTTTTTT,TRBJ2-2,TRBD2,TRBV27,.
CASSRQGGEQYF,TGTGCCAGCAGTCGACAGGGAGGCGAGCAGTACTTC,TRBJ2-7,.,TRBV2,.
CASSPGGASSYNEQFF,TGTGCCAGCAGCCCAGGGGGGGCGAGCTCCTACAATGAGCAGTTCTTC,TRBJ2-1,.,TRBV5-4,.
CATGVQRNTEAFF,TGTGCCACCGGAGTACAGCGGAACACTGAAGCTTTCTTT,TRBJ1-1,.,TRBV15,.
CASSIGGDQWSGYTF,TGTGCCAGTAGTATCGGCGGGGACCAATGGAGTGGCTACACCTTC,TRBJ1-2,.,TRBV19,.
CASSAESTDTQYF,TGCGCCAGCAGCGCCGAGAGCACAGATACGCAGTATTTT,TRBJ2-3,.,TRBV5-1,.
CSVEGGNEQFF,TGCAGCGTTGAAGGGGGGAATGAGCAGTTCTTC,TRBJ2-1,.,TRBV29-1,.
CASSQDPWTGPTYEQYF,TGTGCCAGCAGCCAAGACCCGTGGACAGGACCTACCTACGAGCAGTACTTC,TRBJ2-7,TRBD1,TRBV4-2,.
CASITGNTIYF,TGTGCCAGCATAACCGGAAACACCATATATTTT,TRBJ1-3,.,TRBV11-2,once
CASSLEGWKGRATKNIQYF,TGTGCCAGCAGTTTAGAGGGCTGGAAGGGGAGGGCCACCAAAAACATTCAGTACTTC,TRBJ2-4,TRBD2,TRBV27,.
CASSPGTGGLEAFF,TGCGCCAGCAGCCCCGGGACAGGGGGCCTTGAAGCTTTCTTT,TRBJ1-1,TRBD1,TRBV5-1,.
CASSSFAGGGNEQYF,TGCGCCAGCAGCTCTTTCGCGGGGGGCGGCAACGAGCAGTACTTC,TRBJ2-7,TRBD2,TRBV5-1,.
CASSDPGGAGETQYF,TGTGCCAGCAGTGACCCCGGGGGGGCAGGGGAGACCCAGTACTTC,TRBJ2-5,TRBD2,TRBV25-1,.
CASSLSLGATEAFF,TGTGCCAGCAGTTTATCGCTGGGGGCCACTGAAGCTTTCTTT,TRBJ1-1,.,TRBV28,.
CAWSILAGEQFF,TGTGCCTGGAGTATTTTAGCGGGTGAGCAGTTCTTC,TRBJ2-1,TRBD2,TRBV30,.
CASGLEGPGLEQYF,TGTGCCAGCGGCCTTGAAGGCCCGGGCCTCGAGCAGTACTTC,TRBJ2-7,.,TRBV2,few
CASSYYSDRGNTEAFF,TGTGCCAGCAGTTACTATTCGGACAGGGGGAACACTGAAGCTTTCTTT,TRBJ1-1,TRBD1,TRBV6-5,.
CSVSISYEQYF,TGCAGCGTTTCCATATCCTACGAGCAGTACTTC,TRBJ2-7,.,TRBV29-1,.
CASSLALVQGLKYNEQFF,TGTGCCAGCAGCTTAGCGCTGGTGCAGGGGCTAAAGTACAATGAGCAGTTCTTC,TRBJ2-1,.,TRBV7-8,.
CASSLDEKLFF,TGTGCCAGCAGCTTGGATGAAAAACTGTTTTTT,TRBJ1-4,.,TRBV11-2,.
CASSEFSGTGGDSPLHF,TGTGCCAGCAGTGAATTTTCCGGGACAGGGGGCGATTCACCCCTCCACTTT,TRBJ1-6,TRBD1,TRBV25-1,.
CASSYRTENNEQFF,TGTGCCAGCAGCTATCGGACGGAGAACAATGAGCAGTTCTTC,TRBJ2-1,.,TRBV9,once
CASSLTRDSYGYTF,TGTGCCAGCAGCTTAACCCGGGACAGCTATGGCTACACCTTC,TRBJ1-2,TRBD1,TRBV7-2,.
CASTEQGSGELFF,TGTGCCAGCACCGAACAGGGTTCCGGGGAGCTGTTTTTT,TRBJ2-2,.,TRBV27,.
CASSGDAGTEAFF,TGTGCCAGCTCAGGGGACGCTGGCACTGAAGCTTTCTTT,TRBJ1-1,.,TRBV18,.
CAISPRGQGTHEQYF,TGTGCCATCAGTCCACGCGGACAGGGCACCCACGAGCAGTACTTC,TRBJ2-7,TRBD1,TRBV10-3,few
CASSSQGNYGYTF,TGTGCCAGCAGCTCACAGGGTAACTATGGCTACACCTTC,TRBJ1-2,.,TRBV5-4,.
CASSLAREGHWENTIYF,TGTGCCAGCAGCTTAGCCCGGGAAGGACACTGGGAAAACACCATATATTTT,TRBJ1-3,.,TRBV7-9,.
CASSITSVAGQETQYF,TGCGCCAGCAGCATAACTAGCGTAGCTGGACAAGAGACCCAGTACTTC,TRBJ2-5,TRBD2,TRBV5-1,.
CASSKKEGVTGFHNEQFF,TGTGCCAGCAGCAAAAAAGAGGGGGTGACAGGCTTCCACAATGAGCAGTTCTTC,TRBJ2-1,.,TRBV21-1,.
CAISELAGYNGELFF,TGTGCCATCAGTGAGTTAGCGGGATATAACGGGGAGCTGTTTTTT,TRBJ2-2,TRBD2,TRBV10-3,few
CAWNLEAGGSPLHF,TGTGCCTGGAATTTAGAGGCGGGCGGTTCACCCCTCCACTTT,TRBJ1-6,.,TRBV30,once
CASSLGGAGANVLTF,TGTGCCAGCAGCTTGGGGGGGGCTGGGGCCAACGTCCTGACTTTC,TRBJ2-6,TRBD2,TRBV7-9,.
CASAMQTENEKLFF,TGTGCCAGCGCCATGCAGACAGAAAATGAAAAACTGTTTTTT,TRBJ1-4,.,TRBV6-1,.
CASSLNSGGTDTQYF,TGTGCTAGCAGCTTAAATAGCGGGGGCACAGATACGCAGTATTTT,TRBJ2-3,TRBD2,TRBV7-7,.
CASSSDAGGTDTQYF,TGTGCCAGCAGCTCCGATGCGGGAGGTACAGATACGCAGTATTTT,TRBJ2-3,TRBD2,TRBV7-3,few
CASSIGLQGSGYTF,TGTGCCAGTAGTATCGGTCTCCAGGGCTCTGGCTACACCTTC,TRBJ1-2,.,TRBV19,.
CASSGTGDYGYTF,TGCGCCAGCAGCGGGACAGGGGACTATGGCTACACCTTC,TRBJ1-2,TRBD1,TRBV5-1,.
CASSFTRESNYGYTF,TGTGCCAGCAGCTTCACGAGAGAGTCTAACTATGGCTACACCTTC,TRBJ1-2,.,TRBV2,.
CSAQHGDPNTEAFF,TGCAGCGCCCAACACGGCGACCCGAACACTGAAGCTTTCTTT,TRBJ1-1,.,TRBV29-1,once
CASSSVVNTEAFF,TGTGCCAGCTCATCCGTTGTCAACACTGAAGCTTTCTTT,TRBJ1-1,.,TRBV18,.
CASSDRGRERPQHF,TGTGCCAGCAGCGACAGGGGGCGCGAAAGGCCCCAGCATTTT,TRBJ1-5,TRBD1,TRBV28,few
CASSPSRAQHGYTF,TGTGCCAGTAGTCCCTCCAGGGCCCAGCATGGCTACACCTTC,TRBJ1-2,.,TRBV19,.
CASSITGTSYEQYF,TGTGCCAGCAGCATAACCGGGACTTCCTACGAGCAGTACTTC,TRBJ2-7,.,TRBV27,.
CASSPRTGNEQFF,TGTGCCAGCAGCCCTAGGACAGGGAATGAGCAGTTCTTC,TRBJ2-1,TRBD1,TRBV4-2,.
CASSKEDPRGTSDGTGELFF,TGTGCCAGCAGCAAAGAAGACCCCAGGGGTACGTCCGACGGCACCGGGGAGCTGTTTTTT,TRBJ2-2,.,TRBV21-1,few
CASSRTGEGEAFF,TGTGCCAGCAGCAGGACAGGGGAAGGTGAAGCTTTCTTT,TRBJ1-1,TRBD1,TRBV11-1,.
CASSQSTTGYTF,TGTGCCAGCAGCCAATCCACAACTGGCTACACCTTC,TRBJ1-2,.,TRBV4-2,few
CASKGQPNSYEQYF,TGTGCCAGCAAGGGACAGCCCAACTCCTACGAGCAGTACTTC,TRBJ2-7,TRBD1,TRBV2,once
CASSSLTRGSGGFHGDTQYF,TGTGCCAGCAGCTCTCTAACTAGGGGTTCTGGGGGGTTCCATGGAGATACGCAGTATTTT,TRBJ2-3,.,TRBV7-3,once
CASSVGGQGIMNTEAFF,TGTGCCAGCAGCGTAGGAGGGCAGGGTATTATGAACACTGAAGCTTTCTTT,TRBJ1-1,.,TRBV9,.
CASSESSTSSGANVLTF,TGTGCCAGCAGCGAGTCGTCTACGTCCTCTGGGGCCAACGTCCTGACTTTC,TRBJ2-6,.,TRBV9,.
CASSATGTSYEQYF,TGTGCCAGCAGCGCTACCGGGACTTCATACGAGCAGTACTTC,TRBJ2-7,.,TRBV9,.
CASSGQVTQPQHF,TGTGCCAGTAGTGGACAGGTTACACAGCCCCAGCATTTT,TRBJ1-5,TRBD1,TRBV19,.
CASSYGGTPKAYGYTF,TGTGCCAGCAGTTACGGAGGGACACCGAAGGCCTATGGCTACACCTTC,TRBJ1-2,.,TRBV6-5,.
CASSPGSNYGYTF,TGTGCCAGCTCACCTGGAAGTAACTATGGCTACACCTTC,TRBJ1-2,.,TRBV18,.
CSVERALDTGELFF,TGCAGCGTTGAACGGGCCCTGGACACCGGGGAGCTGTTTTTT,TRBJ2-2,.,TRBV29-1,.
CASGLGSGMNTEAFF,TGTGCCAGCGGGCTTGGTAGCGGGATGAACACTGAAGCTTTCTTT,TRBJ1-1,.,TRBV6-5,.
CASSLQGISNQPQHF,TGTGCCAGCAGTCTACAGGGAATTAGCAATCAGCCCCAGCATTTT,TRBJ1-5,.,TRBV27,.